These T cell receptor beta chains were read from a single sample in a study of identical twins. TCRdb processed the 5' RACE reads anew with MiXCR; each CDR3 protein has one entry. The sample lists a few hundred thousand distinct CDR3 sequences, more than 8% occurring once. These sequences were also reported in another study, on yellow fever vaccine responses in identical twins.

The specimen was CD8+ T cells sorted from blood. These TCRs come from a woman between 18 and 30 years old in good health. Both conserved end residues are part of each CDR3. The D gene is left open where the match is weak. The listing skips clone size in some rows; elsewhere it reads once, few, many or a size class.

cdr3_aa: CASSWVASTDTQYF
cdr3_nt: TGTGCCAGCAGTTGGGTAGCTAGCACAGATACGCAGTATTTT
d_call: .
j_call: TRBJ2-3
clone_size: few
v_call: TRBV27

cdr3_aa: CSAREGAGSSYEQYF
cdr3_nt: TGCAGTGCTAGAGAGGGGGCGGGGAGCTCCTACGAGCAGTACTTC
d_call: .
j_call: TRBJ2-7
clone_size: .
v_call: TRBV20-1

cdr3_aa: CASTGGGSYEQYF
cdr3_nt: TGTGCCAGCACCGGGGGAGGATCCTACGAGCAGTACTTC
d_call: .
j_call: TRBJ2-7
clone_size: .
v_call: TRBV27

cdr3_aa: CASSLATGDSNQPQHF
cdr3_nt: TGTGCCAGCAGCTTAGCTACAGGGGATAGCAATCAGCCCCAGCATTTT
d_call: TRBD1
j_call: TRBJ1-5
clone_size: many
v_call: TRBV7-9

cdr3_aa: CAWSVIAGAGNEQFF
cdr3_nt: TGTGCCTGGAGTGTAATAGCGGGAGCTGGTAATGAGCAGTTCTTC
d_call: TRBD2
j_call: TRBJ2-1
clone_size: .
v_call: TRBV30

cdr3_aa: CASSRTGLGADTQYF
cdr3_nt: TGTGCCAGCAGTCGAACAGGACTAGGCGCGGATACGCAGTATTTT
d_call: TRBD2
j_call: TRBJ2-3
clone_size: many
v_call: TRBV12-3/TRBV12-4

cdr3_aa: CSALNRDSIYEQYF
cdr3_nt: TGCAGTGCCCTTAACCGGGACAGCATCTACGAGCAGTACTTC
d_call: TRBD1
j_call: TRBJ2-7
clone_size: .
v_call: TRBV20-1

cdr3_aa: CAWSVGGSYEQYF
cdr3_nt: TGTGCCTGGAGTGTTGGAGGGTCCTACGAGCAGTACTTC
d_call: .
j_call: TRBJ2-7
clone_size: few
v_call: TRBV30

cdr3_aa: CAWEGFHEKLFF
cdr3_nt: TGTGCCTGGGAGGGGTTCCATGAAAAACTGTTTTTT
d_call: .
j_call: TRBJ1-4
clone_size: many
v_call: TRBV30

cdr3_aa: CASSLVGSHEQFF
cdr3_nt: TGTGCCAGCAGTTTGGTAGGATCGCATGAGCAGTTCTTC
d_call: .
j_call: TRBJ2-1
clone_size: few
v_call: TRBV12-3/TRBV12-4

cdr3_aa: CSVEETEDTQYF
cdr3_nt: TGCAGCGTTGAGGAAACCGAAGATACGCAGTATTTT
d_call: .
j_call: TRBJ2-3
clone_size: many
v_call: TRBV29-1

cdr3_aa: CSARGNPAEQYF
cdr3_nt: TGCAGTGCTAGAGGAAACCCCGCCGAGCAGTACTTC
d_call: .
j_call: TRBJ2-7
clone_size: .
v_call: TRBV20-1

cdr3_aa: CASSIQTGPSGFRGNTGELFF
cdr3_nt: TGTGCCAGCAGTATCCAAACAGGTCCCTCCGGGTTTCGGGGAAACACCGGGGAGCTGTTTTTT
d_call: .
j_call: TRBJ2-2
clone_size: .
v_call: TRBV6-4

cdr3_aa: CSARVRGAVEETQYF
cdr3_nt: TGCAGTGCTAGAGTGCGGGGGGCTGTTGAGGAGACCCAGTACTTC
d_call: TRBD2
j_call: TRBJ2-5
clone_size: many
v_call: TRBV20-1

cdr3_aa: CASSYMQAPGETQYF
cdr3_nt: TGTGCCAGCAGTTACATGCAGGCCCCTGGGGAGACCCAGTACTTC
d_call: .
j_call: TRBJ2-5
clone_size: .
v_call: TRBV6-5

cdr3_aa: CASSSPDRVSYEQYF
cdr3_nt: TGTGCCAGCAGCTCCCCGGACAGGGTCTCCTACGAGCAGTACTTC
d_call: TRBD1
j_call: TRBJ2-7
clone_size: .
v_call: TRBV7-9

cdr3_aa: CASSSRTGEETQYF
cdr3_nt: TGTGCCAGCAGTTCCAGGACAGGGGAAGAGACCCAGTACTTC
d_call: TRBD1
j_call: TRBJ2-5
clone_size: .
v_call: TRBV28

cdr3_aa: CASVGGIVGEQFF
cdr3_nt: TGTGCCAGCGTGGGCGGGATAGTAGGTGAGCAGTTCTTC
d_call: .
j_call: TRBJ2-1
clone_size: many
v_call: TRBV12-3/TRBV12-4

cdr3_aa: CASSLEPRSTDTQYF
cdr3_nt: TGTGCCAGCAGCTTAGAACCCAGAAGCACAGATACGCAGTATTTT
d_call: .
j_call: TRBJ2-3
clone_size: .
v_call: TRBV11-2

cdr3_aa: CASSQDREQQLFF
cdr3_nt: TGCGCCAGCAGCCAAGATAGAGAGCAGCAACTGTTTTTT
d_call: .
j_call: TRBJ1-4
clone_size: few
v_call: TRBV4-3

cdr3_aa: CASSLGSGVDTQYF
cdr3_nt: TGTGCCAGCAGTTTGGGGTCCGGGGTTGATACGCAGTATTTT
d_call: .
j_call: TRBJ2-3
clone_size: many
v_call: TRBV28

cdr3_aa: CASSYSKTGYEQYF
cdr3_nt: TGTGCCAGCAGTTACTCGAAGACAGGGTACGAGCAGTACTTC
d_call: TRBD1
j_call: TRBJ2-7
clone_size: .
v_call: TRBV6-5

cdr3_aa: CASSYSFGTPPVTF
cdr3_nt: TGTGCCAGCAGTTACTCGTTCGGGACTCCCCCCGTGACTTTC
d_call: .
j_call: TRBJ2-6
clone_size: .
v_call: TRBV6-5

cdr3_aa: CASSRSPDRQETQYF
cdr3_nt: TGTGCCAGCAGTCGATCCCCGGACCGACAAGAGACCCAGTACTTC
d_call: .
j_call: TRBJ2-5
clone_size: .
v_call: TRBV27

cdr3_aa: CASSFDIGVYNEQFF
cdr3_nt: TGCGCCAGCAGCTTCGACATAGGGGTTTACAATGAGCAGTTCTTC
d_call: .
j_call: TRBJ2-1
clone_size: many
v_call: TRBV5-1

cdr3_aa: CASSNAPGLAGGTYEQYF
cdr3_nt: TGTGCCAGCAGCAATGCCCCGGGACTAGCGGGAGGGACCTACGAGCAGTACTTC
d_call: TRBD2
j_call: TRBJ2-7
clone_size: .
v_call: TRBV7-6

cdr3_aa: CASSPRLAGFNEKLFF
cdr3_nt: TGTGCCAGCAGTCCCCGCCTTGCAGGCTTTAATGAAAAACTGTTTTTT
d_call: .
j_call: TRBJ1-4
clone_size: .
v_call: TRBV12-3/TRBV12-4

cdr3_aa: CASSLSLGPKNIQYF
cdr3_nt: TGTGCCAGCAGCTTATCCCTAGGTCCAAAGAACATTCAGTACTTC
d_call: .
j_call: TRBJ2-4
clone_size: many
v_call: TRBV11-2

cdr3_aa: CASSLSGRIPQQYF
cdr3_nt: TGTGCCAGCAGTTTATCTGGCCGGATCCCTCAGCAGTACTTC
d_call: .
j_call: TRBJ2-7
clone_size: many
v_call: TRBV27

cdr3_aa: CASNPGGREQYF
cdr3_nt: TGTGCCAGTAACCCAGGAGGCCGCGAGCAGTACTTC
d_call: .
j_call: TRBJ2-7
clone_size: once
v_call: TRBV19

cdr3_aa: CASSQEWGGPSDTQYF
cdr3_nt: TGCGCCAGCAGCCAAGAGTGGGGGGGGCCTTCAGATACGCAGTATTTT
d_call: .
j_call: TRBJ2-3
clone_size: few
v_call: TRBV4-1

cdr3_aa: CAWSVQAVTSEKLFF
cdr3_nt: TGTGCCTGGAGTGTACAGGCAGTTACGAGTGAAAAACTGTTTTTT
d_call: .
j_call: TRBJ1-4
clone_size: .
v_call: TRBV30

cdr3_aa: CASGHRDREGYGYTF
cdr3_nt: TGTGCCAGCGGCCACCGGGACAGGGAGGGTTATGGCTACACCTTC
d_call: TRBD1
j_call: TRBJ1-2
clone_size: .
v_call: TRBV6-1

cdr3_aa: CASSSERAYQETQYF
cdr3_nt: TGCGCCAGCAGCTCGGAGAGAGCGTACCAAGAGACCCAGTACTTC
d_call: .
j_call: TRBJ2-5
clone_size: many
v_call: TRBV5-1

cdr3_aa: CASSQGLAGHNEQFF
cdr3_nt: TGTGCCAGCAGTCAGGGACTAGCGGGGCACAATGAGCAGTTCTTC
d_call: TRBD2
j_call: TRBJ2-1
clone_size: few
v_call: TRBV28

cdr3_aa: CASSEMGLAGTGELFF
cdr3_nt: TGTGCCAGCAGTGAAATGGGACTAGCGGGAACCGGGGAGCTGTTTTTT
d_call: TRBD2
j_call: TRBJ2-2
clone_size: .
v_call: TRBV2

cdr3_aa: CASSQGPSGFSSYEQYF
cdr3_nt: TGCGCCAGCAGCCAAGGGCCTAGCGGTTTTAGCTCCTACGAGCAGTACTTC
d_call: TRBD2
j_call: TRBJ2-7
clone_size: many
v_call: TRBV4-3

cdr3_aa: CAGSQELAVSYNEQFF
cdr3_nt: TGCGCCGGCAGCCAAGAGTTAGCGGTTTCCTACAATGAGCAGTTCTTC
d_call: .
j_call: TRBJ2-1
clone_size: .
v_call: TRBV4-3

cdr3_aa: CSARDDWDGEQYF
cdr3_nt: TGCAGTGCTAGAGATGACTGGGACGGCGAGCAGTACTTC
d_call: .
j_call: TRBJ2-7
clone_size: .
v_call: TRBV20-1

cdr3_aa: CAWSTRLGRAFSYEQYF
cdr3_nt: TGTGCCTGGAGTACTAGGTTGGGAAGGGCTTTTTCCTACGAGCAGTACTTC
d_call: .
j_call: TRBJ2-7
clone_size: few
v_call: TRBV30

cdr3_aa: CASSSIHRGWGETQYF
cdr3_nt: TGTGCCAGCAGTTCCATCCACAGGGGATGGGGAGAGACCCAGTACTTC
d_call: TRBD1
j_call: TRBJ2-5
clone_size: few
v_call: TRBV28

cdr3_aa: CASSLPGQETQYF
cdr3_nt: TGTGCTAGCAGCTTGCCGGGGCAAGAGACCCAGTACTTC
d_call: .
j_call: TRBJ2-5
clone_size: many
v_call: TRBV7-7